The next 15 T cell receptor beta chains were all read from a single sample in a study of blood T cell repertoires in COVID-19 (dated by TCRdb to the early 2020s). The library was built by means of the immunoSEQ multiplex PCR assay. TCRdb carries this immuneACCESS record with in-frame sequences only. Its versions omit some clonotypes, under half of them owing to an unresolved V gene in the studies checked, with the rest unexplained. Within this sample are 200,000 to 250,000 clones, with about nine tenths of them counted one time only. The ten biggest clones cover 2.7% of the sample. The sample was peripheral blood. All receptors derive from an older woman with acute or convalescent COVID-19.

The chain combines TRBV7-9 with TRBJ2-3, with D perhaps TRBD1 (6 bases). Germline CDR1 reads SEHNR; CDR2 reads FQNEAQ (reference sequence). CDR3 length equals 16 residues. Trimming removed 5 bases from V and 2 bases from J, with 17 bases in between. DNA for the CDR3: TGTGCCAGCAGCCGAACCCTACAGGGATACACAGATACGCAGTATTTT. Amino acids: CASSRTLQGYTDTQYF.

In this sample, this clone turned up once. The chain uses TRBV19 and TRBJ1-3; no clear D. In germline, CDR1 is LNHDA, CDR2 SQIVND (reference sequence). V gave up 8 bases and J gave up 2 bases, with 13 bases separating them. The CDR3 has 14 residues. The CDR3 region has the DNA TGTGCCAGTTCTGAGGGCTGGGCTGGAAACACCATATATTTT. It translates to CASSEGWAGNTIYF. Full variable domain (remainder filled in from reference TRBV19 and TRBJ1-3): DGGITQSPKYLFRKEGQNVTLSCEQNLNHDAMYWYRQDPGQGLRLIYYSQIVNDFQKGDIAEGYSVSREKKESFPLTVTSAQKNPTAFYLCASSEGWAGNTIYFGEGSWLTVV.

V and J are TRBV27 and TRBJ1-6; 8 bases are shared with TRBD1. From germline, CDR1 is MNHEY and CDR2 SMNVEV (reference sequence). The CDR3 totals 16 residues. The trim removed 8 bases at V and 11 bases at J, leaving 17 bases unmatched. This CDR3 is CASGPINDRGHAPLHF. CDR3 nucleotides: TGTGCCAGCGGACCCATAAACGACAGGGGTCATGCACCCCTCCACTTT.

This clone was counted a few times. The rearrangement uses TRBV5-5 and TRBJ2-7; D call uncertain. The germline CDR1 and CDR2 sequences are SGHKS and YYEKEE (reference sequence). V shed 0 bases and J shed 5 bases, with 18 bases lying between them. The CDR3 length is 16 residues. The CDR3 here is CASSLVPGEVRNEQYF. CDR3 in DNA: TGTGCCAGCAGCTTGGTGCCAGGCGAAGTCCGTAACGAGCAGTACTTC.

This clone was counted once. The V gene is TRBV10-2, the J gene TRBJ1-1; 7 bases are a match to TRBD1. This CDR3 has 14 residues. Per germline, CDR1 WSHSY and CDR2 SAAADI. Losses at the gene ends were 8 bases for V and 0 bases for J; bases not matched to a gene: 6. CDR3 DNA: TGCGCCAGCTCCAAGCAGGGGGTGAACACTGAAGCTTTCTTT. Translated: CASSKQGVNTEAFF.

This sequence joins TRBV7-2 and TRBJ2-6, with a possible D match to TRBD1 (5 bases). Trimming pared 5 bases from V and 2 bases from J, leaving 16 bases between. The germline CDR1 and CDR2 sequences are SGHTA and FQGNSA. The CDR3 is 17 amino acids. The CDR3 DNA follows: TGTGCCAGCAGCCTCCAAGGGGTTGTCCCTGGGGCCAACGTCCTGACTTTC. It translates to CASSLQGVVPGANVLTF.

This clone was counted only a few times. At the DNA level, this CDR3 is encoded by other sequences in the same sample as well. The V call is TRBV28, the J call TRBJ1-6, with a weak D call TRBD1 (6 bases). Germline CDR1 and CDR2: MDHEN and SYDVKM. V was pared by 5 bases and J by 2 bases, with 10 bases between. This CDR3 spans 15 amino acids. DNA for the CDR3: TGTGCCAGCAGTCCCGGGACAACCTATAATTCACCCCTCCACTTT. This gives the protein CASSPGTTYNSPLHF. Drawing the rest from reference TRBV28 and TRBJ1-6, the complete variable domain is DVKVTQSSRYLVKRTGEKVFLECVQDMDHENMFWYRQDPGLGLRLIYFSYDVKMKEKGDIPEGYSVSREKKERFSLILESASTNQTSMYLCASSPGTTYNSPLHFGNGTRLTVT.

The J gene is TRBJ1-6, the V gene TRBV28; 8 nucleotides match TRBD1. Germline-derived CDR1 and CDR2 are MDHEN and SYDVKM. There are 15 residues in the CDR3. V dropped 1 base and J dropped 10; count of bases not matched to a gene: 6. The CDR3 coding sequence is TGTGCCAGCAGTTTATACGGACAGGGAGGCTCACCCCTCCACTTT. Its protein is CASSLYGQGGSPLHF.

This chain joins TRBV24-1 and TRBJ1-4, with D uncertain. Germline V CDR1 and CDR2: KGHDR, SFDVKD. The V gene lost 3 bases and the J gene lost 8 bases, with 9 bases spanning the gap. CDR3 length equals 13 residues. CDR3: CATSDVAWEKLFF. The CDR3 DNA follows: TGTGCCACCAGTGATGTAGCCTGGGAAAAACTGTTTTTT.

The chain is built from TRBV3-1 (or the pseudogene TRBV3-2) and TRBJ2-1, with 8 bases aligning to TRBD2. This CDR3 is built from 18 residues. V lost 5 bases and J lost 6; bases outside the gene matches: 18. The V gene's germline CDR1 is LGHDT and CDR2 YNNKEL (reference sequence). Here the CDR3 reads CASSGTGTRGRYGNEQFF. The CDR3 coding sequence is TGTGCCAGCAGCGGAACCGGGACTAGAGGAAGGTACGGCAATGAGCAGTTCTTC.

The chain recombines TRBV4-2 with TRBJ2-2; TRBD2 aligns across 7 bases. This CDR3 has 16 amino acids. The V gene end was trimmed by 2 bases and the J gene end by 1 base; junction bases not matched to a gene: 4. Germline CDR1 reads LGHNA; CDR2 reads YNFKEQ. The CDR3 is CASSQRGLENTGELFF. The DNA for the CDR3 is TGTGCCAGCAGCCAACGTGGACTAGAGAACACCGGGGAGCTGTTTTTT.

The table lists this clone with a few counts. The chain links TRBV6-4 to TRBJ1-2; 7 bases align to TRBD1. The J segment lost 1 base and the V segment lost 7 bases, leaving 6 bases of the junction unmatched. This CDR3 has 14 amino acids. Germline V gene lookup returns CDR1 MRHNA and CDR2 SNTAGT. CDR3 coding DNA: TGTGCCAGCAACCTCGACAGGGATAACTATGGCTACACCTTC. Translating it yields CASNLDRDNYGYTF.

V usage is TRBV6-4 and J usage is TRBJ2-2; D gene ambiguous. V lost 4 bases and J 0 bases, leaving 15 bases between the germline ends. Germline values: CDR1 MRHNA, CDR2 SNTAGT. The CDR3 loop spans 17 amino acids. The CDR3, as DNA: TGTGCCAGCAGTGCTATCCCATCCGGTGCGAACACCGGGGAGCTGTTTTTT. Protein sequence: CASSAIPSGANTGELFF.

V usage is TRBV2 and J usage is TRBJ1-2, with 7 bases that match TRBD1. Germline CDR1 and CDR2: SNHLY and FYNNEI. The CDR3 totals 14 residues. Germline trimming cut 4 bases from V and 4 bases from J; bases unmatched to any gene: 6. The CDR3 nucleotides read TGTGCCAGCAGTGCCCCAGGGGGTGCCTATGGCTACACCTTC. It encodes CASSAPGGAYGYTF.

V usage is TRBV12-3 or TRBV12-4 and J usage is TRBJ1-1; 7 nucleotides match TRBD1. Germline trimming cut 6 bases from V and 8 bases from J; bases unmatched to any gene: 9. This CDR3 is 13 amino acids long. CDR3 in DNA: TGTGCCAGCAGGCGACAGGGAGAAACCGAAGCTTTCTTT. Translation: CASRRQGETEAFF.